This TCR beta chain was retrieved from a study of shared clonotypes between healthy human individuals. The CDR3 totals 15 residues. Germline V gene sequence: CDR1 SEHNR, CDR2 FQNEAQ (reference sequence). Trimming took 3 bases from V and 2 from J, leaving 11 bases between them. Method: immunoSEQ multiplex PCR; TCRdb's copy keeps in-frame clones and lacks some. Counted here are roughly 850,000 clones, approximately 97% occurring once; the ten biggest clones make up about 0.22%. Cells designated naive CD8 were CD45RO-negative and were positively selected for CCR7, with terminally differentiated effector memory CD45RA+ cells excluded.

The sequence derives from a man aged 30-40 years in good health. The chain employs TRBV7-9 and TRBJ2-1; D perhaps matches TRBD1 (6 bases). Sample: naive CD8+ T cells sorted from blood. The CDR3 coding sequence is TGTGCCAGCAGCTTGCCTGGACAGCCCTACAATGAGCAGTTCTTC. Its protein is CASSLPGQPYNEQFF. Full variable domain (missing parts from reference TRBV7-9 and TRBJ2-1): DTGVSQNPRHKITKRGQNVTFRCDPISEHNRLYWYRQTLGQGPEFLTYFQNEAQLEKSRLLSDRFSAERPKGSFSTLEIQRTEQGDSAMYLCASSLPGQPYNEQFFGPGTRLTVL.